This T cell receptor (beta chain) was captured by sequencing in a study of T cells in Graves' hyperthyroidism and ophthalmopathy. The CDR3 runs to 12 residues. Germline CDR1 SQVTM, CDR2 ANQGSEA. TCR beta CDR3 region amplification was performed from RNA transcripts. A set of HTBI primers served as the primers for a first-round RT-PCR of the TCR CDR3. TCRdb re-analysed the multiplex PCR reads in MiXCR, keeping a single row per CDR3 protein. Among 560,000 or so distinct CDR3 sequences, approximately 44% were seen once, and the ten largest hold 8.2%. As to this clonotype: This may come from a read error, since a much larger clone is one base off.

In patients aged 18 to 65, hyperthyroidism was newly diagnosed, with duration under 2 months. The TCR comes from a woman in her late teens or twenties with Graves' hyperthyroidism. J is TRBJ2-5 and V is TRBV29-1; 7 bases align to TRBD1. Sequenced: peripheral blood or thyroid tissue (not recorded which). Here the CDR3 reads CSVGQNQEAQYF. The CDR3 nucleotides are TGCAGCGTGGGACAGAACCAAGAGGCCCAGTACTTC.